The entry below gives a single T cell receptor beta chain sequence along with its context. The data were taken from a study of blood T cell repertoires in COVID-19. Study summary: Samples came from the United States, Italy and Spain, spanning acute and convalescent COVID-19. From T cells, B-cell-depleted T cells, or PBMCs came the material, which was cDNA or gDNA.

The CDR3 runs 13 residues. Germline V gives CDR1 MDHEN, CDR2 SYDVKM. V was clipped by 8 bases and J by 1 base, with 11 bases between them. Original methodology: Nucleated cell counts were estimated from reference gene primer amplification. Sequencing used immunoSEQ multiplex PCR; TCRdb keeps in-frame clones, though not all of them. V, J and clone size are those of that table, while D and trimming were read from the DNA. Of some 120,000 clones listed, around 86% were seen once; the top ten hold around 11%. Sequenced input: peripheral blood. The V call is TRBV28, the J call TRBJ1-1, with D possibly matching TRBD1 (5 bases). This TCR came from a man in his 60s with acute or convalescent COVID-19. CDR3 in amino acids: CASAPDRNTEAFF. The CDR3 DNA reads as TGTGCCAGCGCCCCCGACAGGAACACTGAAGCTTTCTTT.